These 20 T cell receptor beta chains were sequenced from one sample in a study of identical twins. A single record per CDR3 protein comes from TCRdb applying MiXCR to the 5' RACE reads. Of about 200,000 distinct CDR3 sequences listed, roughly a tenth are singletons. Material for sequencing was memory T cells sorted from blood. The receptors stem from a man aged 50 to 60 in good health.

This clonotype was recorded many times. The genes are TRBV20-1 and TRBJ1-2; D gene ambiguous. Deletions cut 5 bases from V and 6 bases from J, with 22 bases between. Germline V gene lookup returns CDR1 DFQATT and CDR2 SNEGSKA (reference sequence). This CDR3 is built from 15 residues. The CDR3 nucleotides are TGCAGTGCTTCGACCCTGGCCCGAGCGGTAAATGGCTACACCTTC. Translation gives CSASTLARAVNGYTF.

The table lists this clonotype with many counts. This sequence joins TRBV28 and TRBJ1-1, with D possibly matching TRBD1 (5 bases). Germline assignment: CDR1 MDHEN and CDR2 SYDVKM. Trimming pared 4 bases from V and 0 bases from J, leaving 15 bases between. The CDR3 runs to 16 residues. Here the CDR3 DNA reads TGTGCCAGCAGTTCCGGTCAGGGCATAATGAACACTGAAGCTTTCTTT. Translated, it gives CASSSGQGIMNTEAFF.

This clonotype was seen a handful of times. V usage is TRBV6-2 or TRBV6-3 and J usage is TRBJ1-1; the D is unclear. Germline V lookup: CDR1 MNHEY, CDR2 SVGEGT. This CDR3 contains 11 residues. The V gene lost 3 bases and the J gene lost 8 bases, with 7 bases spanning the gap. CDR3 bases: TGTGCCAGCAGTTATATCCGAGAAGCTTTCTTT. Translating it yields CASSYIREAFF.

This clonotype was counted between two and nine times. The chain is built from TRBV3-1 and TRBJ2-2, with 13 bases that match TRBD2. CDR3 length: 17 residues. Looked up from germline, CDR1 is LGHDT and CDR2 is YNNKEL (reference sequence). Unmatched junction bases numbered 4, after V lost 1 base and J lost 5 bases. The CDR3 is CASSQGTSGSSTGELFF. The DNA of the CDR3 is TGTGCCAGCAGCCAAGGGACTAGCGGGAGTAGTACCGGGGAGCTGTTTTTT.

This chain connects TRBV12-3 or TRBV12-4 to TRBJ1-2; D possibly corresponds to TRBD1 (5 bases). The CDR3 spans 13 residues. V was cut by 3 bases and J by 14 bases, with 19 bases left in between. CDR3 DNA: TGTGCCAGCAGTTTTGGGGGAAGGACGGCGAATACCTTC. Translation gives CASSFGGRTANTF.

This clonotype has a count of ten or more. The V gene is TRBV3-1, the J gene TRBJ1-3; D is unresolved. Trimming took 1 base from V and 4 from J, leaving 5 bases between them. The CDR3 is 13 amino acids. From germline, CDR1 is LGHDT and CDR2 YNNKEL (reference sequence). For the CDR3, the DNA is TGTGCCAGCAGCCAAGGCAGCGGAAACACCATATATTTT. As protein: CASSQGSGNTIYF.

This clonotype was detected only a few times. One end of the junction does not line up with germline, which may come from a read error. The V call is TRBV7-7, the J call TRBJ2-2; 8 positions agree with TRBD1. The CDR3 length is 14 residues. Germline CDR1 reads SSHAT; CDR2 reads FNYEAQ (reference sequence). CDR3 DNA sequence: TGTGCCAGCAGCTTAGGTGATAAGACAGGGGTGCTGTTTTTT. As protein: CASSLGDKTGVLFF.

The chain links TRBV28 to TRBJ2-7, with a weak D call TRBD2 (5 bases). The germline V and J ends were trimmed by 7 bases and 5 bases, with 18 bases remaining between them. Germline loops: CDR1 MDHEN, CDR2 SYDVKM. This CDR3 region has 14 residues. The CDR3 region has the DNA TGTGCCAGCACCCCCCCCTCGGGGTTGGACGAGCAGTACTTC. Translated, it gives CASTPPSGLDEQYF. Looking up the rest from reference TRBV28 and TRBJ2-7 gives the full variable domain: DVKVTQSSRYLVKRTGEKVFLECVQDMDHENMFWYRQDPGLGLRLIYFSYDVKMKEKGDIPEGYSVSREKKERFSLILESASTNQTSMYLCASTPPSGLDEQYFGPGTRLTVT.

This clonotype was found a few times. In nucleotides, the CDR3 is TGTGCCAGCAGTAGGGATAACGAGCAGTACTTC. It yields the protein CASSRDNEQYF. This rearrangement joins TRBV6-2 or TRBV6-3 to TRBJ2-7, with D hard to call. V was clipped by 5 bases and J by 5 bases, with 7 bases between them. Germline-derived CDR1 and CDR2 are MNHEY and SVGEGT. This CDR3 contains 11 residues.

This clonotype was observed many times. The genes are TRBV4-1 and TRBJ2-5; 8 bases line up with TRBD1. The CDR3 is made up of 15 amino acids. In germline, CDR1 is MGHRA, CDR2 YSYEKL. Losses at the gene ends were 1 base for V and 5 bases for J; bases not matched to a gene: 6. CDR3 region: CASSQVGRGRETQYF. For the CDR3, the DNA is TGCGCCAGCAGCCAAGTGGGCAGGGGGCGTGAGACCCAGTACTTC.

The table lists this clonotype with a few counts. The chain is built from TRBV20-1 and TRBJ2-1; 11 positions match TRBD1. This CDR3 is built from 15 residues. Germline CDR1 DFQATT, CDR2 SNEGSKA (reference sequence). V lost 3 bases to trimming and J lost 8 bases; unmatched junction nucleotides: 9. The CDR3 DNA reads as TGCAGTGCTAGGACCGGGACAGGGGGATACGATGAGCAGTTCTTC. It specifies CSARTGTGGYDEQFF.

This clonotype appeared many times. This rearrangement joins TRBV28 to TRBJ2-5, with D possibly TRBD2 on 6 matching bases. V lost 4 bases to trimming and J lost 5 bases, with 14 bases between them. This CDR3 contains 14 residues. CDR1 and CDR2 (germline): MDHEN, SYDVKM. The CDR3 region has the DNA TGTGCCAGCAGTTCAACGGGAGAGGGGGAGACCCAGTACTTC. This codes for CASSSTGEGETQYF.

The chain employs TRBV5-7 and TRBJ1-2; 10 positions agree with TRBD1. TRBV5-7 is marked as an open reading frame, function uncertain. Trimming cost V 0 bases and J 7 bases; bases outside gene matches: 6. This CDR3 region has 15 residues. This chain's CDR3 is CASSLEGQGEFGYTF. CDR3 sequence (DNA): TGTGCCAGCAGCTTGGAAGGACAGGGGGAGTTTGGCTACACCTTC.

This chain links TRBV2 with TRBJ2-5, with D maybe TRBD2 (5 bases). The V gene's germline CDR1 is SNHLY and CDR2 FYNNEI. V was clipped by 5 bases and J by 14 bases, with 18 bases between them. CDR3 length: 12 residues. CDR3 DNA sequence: TGTGCCAGCAGTTCATCTAACGGACGGGGATACTTC. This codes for CASSSSNGRGYF.

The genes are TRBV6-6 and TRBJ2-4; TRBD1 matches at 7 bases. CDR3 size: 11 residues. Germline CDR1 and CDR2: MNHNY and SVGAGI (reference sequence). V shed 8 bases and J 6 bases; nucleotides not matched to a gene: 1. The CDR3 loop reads CASGDRNIQYF. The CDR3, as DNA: TGTGCCAGCGGGGACAGAAACATTCAGTACTTC.

The CDR3 DNA is TGTGCCAGCAGCCTGGGGGGAGTTGGCTACACCTTC. The encoded protein is CASSLGGVGYTF. This rearrangement joins TRBV12-3 or TRBV12-4 to TRBJ1-2; maybe TRBD1 (5 bases). The CDR3 runs 12 residues. The V gene lost 6 bases and the J gene lost 7 bases, with 12 bases spanning the gap.

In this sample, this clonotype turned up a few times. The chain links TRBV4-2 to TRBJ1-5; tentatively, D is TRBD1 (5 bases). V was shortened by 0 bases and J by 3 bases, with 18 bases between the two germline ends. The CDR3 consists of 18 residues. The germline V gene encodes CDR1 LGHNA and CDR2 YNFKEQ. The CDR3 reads CASSQESTVGGYNQPQHF. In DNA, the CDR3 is TGTGCCAGCAGCCAAGAAAGTACGGTCGGGGGGTACAATCAGCCCCAGCATTTT.

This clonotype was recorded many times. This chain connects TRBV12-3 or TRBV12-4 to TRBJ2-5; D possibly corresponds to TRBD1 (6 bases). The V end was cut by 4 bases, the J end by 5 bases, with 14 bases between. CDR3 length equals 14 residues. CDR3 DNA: TGTGCCAGCAGTTGGGCACAGGGCAAGGAGACCCAGTACTTC. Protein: CASSWAQGKETQYF.

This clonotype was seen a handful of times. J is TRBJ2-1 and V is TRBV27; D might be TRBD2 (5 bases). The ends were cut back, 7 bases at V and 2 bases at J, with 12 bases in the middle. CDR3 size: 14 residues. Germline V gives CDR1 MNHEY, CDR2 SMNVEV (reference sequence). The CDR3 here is CASTPRAAYNEQFF. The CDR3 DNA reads TGTGCCAGCACGCCGCGGGCGGCCTACAATGAGCAGTTCTTC.

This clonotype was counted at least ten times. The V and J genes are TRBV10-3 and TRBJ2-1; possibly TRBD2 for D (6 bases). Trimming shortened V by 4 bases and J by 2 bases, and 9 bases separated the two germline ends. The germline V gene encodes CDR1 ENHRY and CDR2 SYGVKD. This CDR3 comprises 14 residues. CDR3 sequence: CAISARLAYNEQFF. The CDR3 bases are TGTGCCATCAGTGCGCGACTAGCCTACAATGAGCAGTTCTTC.